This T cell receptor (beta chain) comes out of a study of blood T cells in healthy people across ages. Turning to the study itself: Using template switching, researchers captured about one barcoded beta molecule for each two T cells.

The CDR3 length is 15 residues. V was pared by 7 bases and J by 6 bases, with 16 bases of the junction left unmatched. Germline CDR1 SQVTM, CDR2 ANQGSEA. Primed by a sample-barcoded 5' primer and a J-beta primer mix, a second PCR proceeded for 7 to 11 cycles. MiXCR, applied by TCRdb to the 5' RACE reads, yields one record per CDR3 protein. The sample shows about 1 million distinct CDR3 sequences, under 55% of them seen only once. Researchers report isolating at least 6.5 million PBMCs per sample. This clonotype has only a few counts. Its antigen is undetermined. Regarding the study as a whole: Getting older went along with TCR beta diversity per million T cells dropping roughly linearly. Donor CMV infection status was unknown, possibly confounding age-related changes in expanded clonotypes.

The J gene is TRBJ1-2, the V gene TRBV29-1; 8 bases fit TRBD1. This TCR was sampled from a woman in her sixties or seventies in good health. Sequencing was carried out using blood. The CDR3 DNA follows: TGCAGCGCCTACCGCAGGGCAGGGGGCTTGAATGGCTACACCTTC. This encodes CSAYRRAGGLNGYTF.